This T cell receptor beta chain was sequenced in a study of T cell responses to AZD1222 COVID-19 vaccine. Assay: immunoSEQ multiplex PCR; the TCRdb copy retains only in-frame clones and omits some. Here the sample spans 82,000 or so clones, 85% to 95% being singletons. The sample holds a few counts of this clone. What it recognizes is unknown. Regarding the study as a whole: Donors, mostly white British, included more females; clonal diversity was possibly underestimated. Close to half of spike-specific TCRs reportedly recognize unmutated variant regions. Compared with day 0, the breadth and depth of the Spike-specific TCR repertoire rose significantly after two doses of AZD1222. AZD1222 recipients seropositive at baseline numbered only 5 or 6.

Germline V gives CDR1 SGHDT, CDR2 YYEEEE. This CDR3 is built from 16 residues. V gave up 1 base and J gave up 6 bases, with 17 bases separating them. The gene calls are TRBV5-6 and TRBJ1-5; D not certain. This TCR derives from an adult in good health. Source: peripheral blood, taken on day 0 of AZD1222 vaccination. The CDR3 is CASSLKGKELSQPQHF. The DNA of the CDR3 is TGTGCCAGCAGCTTGAAAGGGAAAGAACTCAGTCAGCCCCAGCATTTT.